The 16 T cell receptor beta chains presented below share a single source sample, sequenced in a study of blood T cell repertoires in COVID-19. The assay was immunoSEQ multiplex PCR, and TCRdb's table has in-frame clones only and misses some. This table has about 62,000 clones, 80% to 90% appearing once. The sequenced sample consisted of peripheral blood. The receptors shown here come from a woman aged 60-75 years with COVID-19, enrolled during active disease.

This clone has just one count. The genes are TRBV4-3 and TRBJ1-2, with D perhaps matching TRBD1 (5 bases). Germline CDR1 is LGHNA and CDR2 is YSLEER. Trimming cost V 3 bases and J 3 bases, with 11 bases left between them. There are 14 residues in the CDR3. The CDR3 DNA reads TGCGCCAGCAGCCAGGGACTCTCGGACTATGGCTACACCTTC. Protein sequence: CASSQGLSDYGYTF.

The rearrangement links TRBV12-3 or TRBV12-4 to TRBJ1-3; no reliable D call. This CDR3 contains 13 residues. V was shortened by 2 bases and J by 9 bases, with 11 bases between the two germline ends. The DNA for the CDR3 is TGTGCCAGCAGTTTAATAGGCGGAGGCACCATATATTTT. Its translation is CASSLIGGGTIYF.

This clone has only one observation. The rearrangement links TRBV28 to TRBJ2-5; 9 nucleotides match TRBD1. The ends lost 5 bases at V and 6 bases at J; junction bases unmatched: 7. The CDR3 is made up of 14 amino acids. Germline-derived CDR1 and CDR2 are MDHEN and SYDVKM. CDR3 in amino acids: CASSPGQGTKTQYF. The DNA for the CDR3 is TGTGCCAGCAGTCCGGGACAGGGTACGAAGACCCAGTACTTC.

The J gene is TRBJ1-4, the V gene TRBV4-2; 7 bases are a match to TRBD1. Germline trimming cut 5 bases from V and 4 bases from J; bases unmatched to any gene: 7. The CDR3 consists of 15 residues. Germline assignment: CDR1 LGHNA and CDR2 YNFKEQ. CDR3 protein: CASSKGQDLNEKLFF. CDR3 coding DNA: TGTGCCAGCAGCAAAGGACAGGACCTTAATGAAAAACTGTTTTTT.

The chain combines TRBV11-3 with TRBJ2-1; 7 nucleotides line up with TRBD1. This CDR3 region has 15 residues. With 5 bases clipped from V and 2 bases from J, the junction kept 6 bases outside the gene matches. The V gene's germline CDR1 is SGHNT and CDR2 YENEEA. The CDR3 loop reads CASSHRQGPYNEQFF. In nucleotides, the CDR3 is TGTGCCAGCAGCCACAGACAGGGCCCCTACAATGAGCAGTTCTTC. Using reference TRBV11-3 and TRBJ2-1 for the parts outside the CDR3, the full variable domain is EAGVVQSPRYKIIEKKQPVAFWCNPISGHNTLYWYLQNLGQGPELLIRYENEEAVDDSQLPKDRFSAERLKGVDSTLKIQPAELGDSAVYLCASSHRQGPYNEQFFGPGTRLTVL.

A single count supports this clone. The CDR3 sequence: CASSPQGIFGNTIYF. For the CDR3, the DNA is TGTGCCAGCTCACCCCAGGGGATCTTTGGAAACACCATATATTTT. The V gene is TRBV18, the J gene TRBJ1-3; weak D call: TRBD1 (6 bases). V lost 3 bases and J 3 bases, leaving 12 bases between the germline ends. From germline, CDR1 is KGHSH and CDR2 LQKENI. The CDR3 is made up of 15 amino acids.

The CDR3 nucleotides read TGTGCCAGCAGTTTATCGTCGAGTGGCGGGAATCAGCCCCAGCATTTT. Its protein is CASSLSSSGGNQPQHF. The chain is built from TRBV27 and TRBJ1-5; D gene uncertain. The germline gives CDR1 MNHEY, CDR2 SMNVEV (reference sequence). The CDR3 length is 16 residues. V lost 0 bases and J lost 4, with 13 bases in between.

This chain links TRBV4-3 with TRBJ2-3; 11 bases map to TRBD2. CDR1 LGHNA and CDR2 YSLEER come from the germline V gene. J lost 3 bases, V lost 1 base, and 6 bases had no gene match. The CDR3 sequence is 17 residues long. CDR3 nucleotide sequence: TGCGCCAGCAGCCAAGCTGTAGCGGGAGGGGCGACAGATACGCAGTATTTT. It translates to CASSQAVAGGATDTQYF.

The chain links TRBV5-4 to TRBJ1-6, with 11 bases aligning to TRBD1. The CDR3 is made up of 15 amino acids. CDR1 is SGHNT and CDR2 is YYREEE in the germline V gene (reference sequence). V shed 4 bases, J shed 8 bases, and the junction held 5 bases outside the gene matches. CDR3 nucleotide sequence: TGTGCCAGCAGCGTTGGACAGGGGGCTTATTCACCCCTCCACTTT. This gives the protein CASSVGQGAYSPLHF.

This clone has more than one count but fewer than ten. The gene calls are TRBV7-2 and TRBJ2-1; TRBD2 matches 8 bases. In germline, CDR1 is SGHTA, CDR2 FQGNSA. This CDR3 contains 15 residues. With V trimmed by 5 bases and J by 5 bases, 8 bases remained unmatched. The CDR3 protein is CASSPSGGNHNEQFF. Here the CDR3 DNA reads TGTGCCAGCAGCCCCTCGGGAGGGAACCACAATGAGCAGTTCTTC.

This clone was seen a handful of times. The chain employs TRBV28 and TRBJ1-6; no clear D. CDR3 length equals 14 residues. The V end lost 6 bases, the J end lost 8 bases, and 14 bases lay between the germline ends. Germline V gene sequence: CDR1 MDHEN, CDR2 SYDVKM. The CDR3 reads CASSLRLGYSPLHF. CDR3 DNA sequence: TGTGCCAGCAGCCTACGACTCGGGTATTCACCCCTCCACTTT.

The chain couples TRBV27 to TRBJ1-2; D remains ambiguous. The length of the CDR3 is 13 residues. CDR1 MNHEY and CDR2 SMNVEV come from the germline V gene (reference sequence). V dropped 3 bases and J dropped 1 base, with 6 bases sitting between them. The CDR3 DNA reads TGTGCCAGCAGTTTTGGGCATAACTATGGCTACACCTTC. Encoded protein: CASSFGHNYGYTF.

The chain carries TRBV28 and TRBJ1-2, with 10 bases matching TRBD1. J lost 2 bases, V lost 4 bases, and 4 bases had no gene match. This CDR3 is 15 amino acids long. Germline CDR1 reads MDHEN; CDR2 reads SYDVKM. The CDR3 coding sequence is TGTGCCAGCAGTTCCCCGACAGGGGGCAACTATGGCTACACCTTC. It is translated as CASSSPTGGNYGYTF.

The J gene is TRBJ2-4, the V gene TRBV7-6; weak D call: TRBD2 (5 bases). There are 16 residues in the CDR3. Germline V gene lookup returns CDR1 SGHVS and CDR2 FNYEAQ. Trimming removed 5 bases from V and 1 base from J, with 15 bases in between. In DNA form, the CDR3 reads TGTGCCAGCAGCAAGGGCCCGGGCGGGGCCAAAAACATTCAGTACTTC. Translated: CASSKGPGGAKNIQYF.

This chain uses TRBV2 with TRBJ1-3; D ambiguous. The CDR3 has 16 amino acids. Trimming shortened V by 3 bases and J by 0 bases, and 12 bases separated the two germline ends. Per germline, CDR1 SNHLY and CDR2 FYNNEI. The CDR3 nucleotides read TGTGCCAGCAGTGAGGTCGGCAGGCTCTCTGGAAACACCATATATTTT. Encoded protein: CASSEVGRLSGNTIYF.

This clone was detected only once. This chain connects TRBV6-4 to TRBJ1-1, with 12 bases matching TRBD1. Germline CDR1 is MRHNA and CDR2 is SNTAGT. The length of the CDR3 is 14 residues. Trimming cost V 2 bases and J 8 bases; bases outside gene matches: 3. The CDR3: CASSDGTGGSEAFF. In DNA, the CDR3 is TGTGCCAGCAGTGACGGGACAGGGGGCTCCGAAGCTTTCTTT.